The 26 T cell receptor beta chains below come from one sample, sequenced in a study of T cell repertoires in cytomegalovirus infection. TCRdb analysed the reads with MiXCR anew, one entry per CDR3 protein. The sample has around 750,000 distinct CDR3 sequences, approximately 32% seen once. No cognate antigen is known for these TCRs. Sequencing used cultured CD8+ T cells from PBMCs, obtained from culture after CMV antigen stimulation. These receptors were collected from a human donor in good health (CMV status not recorded). Some clones in this sample may be carry-over from other donors' samples.

V gene TRBV6-5 combines with J gene TRBJ1-2; TRBD1 is a possible D gene (5 bases). CDR3 size: 15 residues. The germline V gene has CDR1 MNHEY and CDR2 SVGAGI. V was clipped by 2 bases and J by 4 bases, with 14 bases between them. The CDR3 DNA reads TGTGCCAGCAGTTACGAAGCAGGGCCCATCTATGGCTACACCTTC. Its translation: CASSYEAGPIYGYTF.

This clonotype was seen a handful of times. The chain is built from TRBV7-2 and TRBJ2-1, with D unresolved. The CDR3 sequence is 16 residues long. Germline loops: CDR1 SGHTA, CDR2 FQGNSA. V was shortened by 2 bases and J by 8 bases, with 19 bases between the two germline ends. DNA for the CDR3: TGTGCCAGCAGCTTAAGATTCTGGCAGCCTTGGGATGAGCAGTTCTTC. Amino acid sequence: CASSLRFWQPWDEQFF.

This clonotype was found a few times. The V gene is TRBV6-6, the J gene TRBJ2-7; D gene uncertain. The CDR3 totals 12 residues. Germline loops: CDR1 MNHNY, CDR2 SVGAGI (reference sequence). Trimming removed 2 bases at V and 3 bases at J, with 5 bases between. CDR3 DNA sequence: TGTGCCAGCAGTTACGAGAACTACGAGCAGTACTTC. Its protein is CASSYENYEQYF.

The J gene is TRBJ1-5, the V gene TRBV20-1, with 7 bases fitting TRBD1. The J segment lost 2 bases and the V segment lost 0 bases, leaving 7 bases of the junction unmatched. Germline values: CDR1 DFQATT, CDR2 SNEGSKA (reference sequence). The CDR3 sequence is 16 residues long. CDR3: CSARDWRGPGNQPQHF. Here the CDR3 DNA reads TGCAGTGCTAGAGATTGGAGGGGGCCGGGCAATCAGCCCCAGCATTTT.

V and J are TRBV5-5 and TRBJ2-5; D is possibly TRBD1 (6 bases). V lost 2 bases to trimming and J lost 4 bases, with 15 bases between them. The CDR3 is 15 amino acids. Germline V gene sequence: CDR1 SGHKS, CDR2 YYEKEE (reference sequence). The CDR3: CASSFEGVIRETQYF. The CDR3 DNA reads TGTGCCAGCAGCTTCGAGGGGGTAATTCGAGAGACCCAGTACTTC.

The V and J genes are TRBV6-5 and TRBJ1-5, with a possible D match to TRBD1 (6 bases). The ends were cut back, 0 bases at V and 5 bases at J, with 11 bases in the middle. Per germline, CDR1 MNHEY and CDR2 SVGAGI. There are 15 residues in the CDR3. CDR3 DNA sequence: TGTGCCAGCAGTTACTCAGGACAGACAGATCAGCCCCAGCATTTT. Translated, it gives CASSYSGQTDQPQHF.

V usage is TRBV27 and J usage is TRBJ1-1; D not certain. V lost 7 bases to trimming and J lost 2 bases, with 8 bases between them. CDR3 length: 12 residues. Germline V gene data show CDR1 as MNHEY and CDR2 as SMNVEV (reference sequence). The CDR3 nucleotides are TGTGCCAGCAAAGAGGGTAACACTGAAGCTTTCTTT. It encodes CASKEGNTEAFF.

The rearrangement links TRBV14 to TRBJ2-7; D gene ambiguous. Germline values: CDR1 SGHDN, CDR2 FVKESK. This CDR3 comprises 15 residues. Between the trimmed V and J ends, which lost 1 base and 5 bases, there was a span of 15 bases. The CDR3 is CASSQGGTIADEQYV. The CDR3 DNA is TGTGCCAGCAGCCAAGGGGGTACCATTGCCGACGAGCAGTACGTC.

The rearrangement links TRBV29-1 to TRBJ2-2; no reliable D call. The germline gives CDR1 SQVTM, CDR2 ANQGSEA. The CDR3 runs to 13 residues. V dropped 5 bases and J dropped 8 bases, with 15 bases sitting between them. The CDR3 coding sequence is TGCAGCGTTCCCCAGACGGCTACTGGGGAGCTGTTTTTT. It translates to CSVPQTATGELFF.

The chain is built from TRBV27 and TRBJ1-1; D gene uncertain. V was trimmed by 1 base and J by 6 bases, leaving 9 bases between them. The germline gives CDR1 MNHEY, CDR2 SMNVEV (reference sequence). There are 13 residues in the CDR3. The CDR3 is CASSLYEFAEAFF. Written as DNA, the CDR3 is TGTGCCAGCAGTTTATACGAGTTCGCTGAAGCTTTCTTT.

The genes are TRBV10-3 and TRBJ1-4, with no clear D. Germline CDR1 and CDR2: ENHRY and SYGVKD. Trimming cost V 2 bases and J 3 bases, with 7 bases left between them. This CDR3 contains 14 residues. CDR3 nucleotide sequence: TGTGCCATCAGTGAGGGTCGGCCTAATGAAAAACTGTTTTTT. This encodes CAISEGRPNEKLFF.

This clonotype appeared a single time. V usage is TRBV27 and J usage is TRBJ1-6, with no clear D. The germline V gene encodes CDR1 MNHEY and CDR2 SMNVEV (reference sequence). V was shortened by 3 bases and J by 5 bases, with 11 bases between the two germline ends. The CDR3 sequence is 15 residues long. CDR3 sequence reads: CASSFGSPNNSPLHF. CDR3 nucleotides: TGTGCCAGCAGTTTTGGCAGCCCGAATAATTCACCCCTCCACTTT.

The CDR3 coding sequence is TGCGCCAGCAGCTTGGTTCAGGAGGACACTGAAGCTTTCTTT. Amino acids: CASSLVQEDTEAFF. This chain uses TRBV5-1 with TRBJ1-1; the D is unclear. Germline V gene data show CDR1 as SGHRS and CDR2 as YFSETQ. This CDR3 region has 14 residues. V lost 0 bases, J lost 3 bases, and 9 bases lay in between.

This rearrangement joins TRBV7-6 to TRBJ2-1; 10 bases fit TRBD2. The CDR3 is 16 amino acids. V trimming: 5 bases; J trimming: 2 bases; junction bases outside the gene matches: 6. Germline values: CDR1 SGHVS, CDR2 FNYEAQ. CDR3 protein: CASSKPLAGAYNEQFF. In DNA, the CDR3 is TGTGCCAGCAGCAAACCTCTAGCGGGGGCCTACAATGAGCAGTTCTTC.

This clonotype was counted only a few times. The chain recombines TRBV3-1 with TRBJ2-3; 10 positions agree with TRBD2. This CDR3 is 16 amino acids long. CDR1 LGHDT and CDR2 YNNKEL come from the germline V gene (reference sequence). Trimming removed 7 bases from V and 5 bases from J; junction bases left unmatched: 12. Here the CDR3 DNA reads TGTGCCAGCACCTACTGGAAAGCGGGGGGGCAAGATACGCAGTATTTT. This encodes CASTYWKAGGQDTQYF.

CDR3 sequence reads: CAIRSDSGSGNTIYF. In nucleotides, the CDR3 is TGTGCCATCAGAAGTGACAGCGGCTCTGGAAACACCATATATTTT. The V and J genes are TRBV10-3 and TRBJ1-3; a possible D gene is TRBD1 (5 bases). This CDR3 is 15 amino acids long. The ends were cut back, 6 bases at V and 0 bases at J, with 12 bases in the middle. The germline CDR1 and CDR2 sequences are ENHRY and SYGVKD.

In its sample, this clonotype was seen a few times. The chain combines TRBV10-3 with TRBJ2-7; 7 nucleotides match TRBD1. Germline assignment: CDR1 ENHRY and CDR2 SYGVKD. The V segment lost 0 bases and the J segment 0 bases; nucleotides outside the gene matches: 11. The length of the CDR3 is 18 residues. Here the CDR3 reads CAISESSPGGPSSYEQYV. The CDR3 nucleotides are TGTGCCATCAGTGAGTCGTCCCCAGGGGGTCCGAGCTCCTACGAGCAGTACGTC.

This clonotype turned up a few times. The V call is TRBV6-1, the J call TRBJ2-2; 8 bases fit TRBD1. CDR1 MNHNS and CDR2 SASEGT come from the germline V gene. The V gene end was trimmed by 4 bases and the J gene end by 4 bases; junction bases not matched to a gene: 2. The CDR3 length is 14 residues. CDR3 amino acids: CASSGGQATGELFF. DNA of the CDR3: TGTGCCAGCAGTGGGGGACAGGCCACCGGGGAGCTGTTTTTT.

This chain links TRBV9 with TRBJ2-1; 8 bases agree with TRBD1. The ends lost 3 bases at V and 8 bases at J; junction bases unmatched: 7. The CDR3 spans 14 residues. Looked up from germline, CDR1 is SGDLS and CDR2 is YYNGEE. The CDR3 sequence is CASSARTGLDEQFF. The CDR3 nucleotides read TGTGCCAGCAGCGCCCGGACAGGGCTCGATGAGCAGTTCTTC.

This clonotype was recorded many times. V is TRBV7-2 and J is TRBJ1-2; possibly TRBD1 for D (5 bases). The V end was cut by 4 bases, the J end by 8 bases, with 20 bases between. Germline V gives CDR1 SGHTA, CDR2 FQGNSA. The CDR3 consists of 15 residues. The CDR3 coding sequence is TGTGCCAGCAGCTCCCCAAGAGGCAGGGAAAAAGGCTACACCTTC. Encoded protein: CASSSPRGREKGYTF.

This clonotype has more than one count but fewer than ten. The J gene is TRBJ2-3, the V gene TRBV29-1; D is possibly TRBD2 (5 bases). The ends were cut back, 7 bases at V and 3 bases at J, with 11 bases in the middle. Germline-derived CDR1 and CDR2 are SQVTM and ANQGSEA. This CDR3 has 12 residues. The CDR3 DNA sequence: TGCAGCGCTGACTACCTAACAGATACGCAGTATTTT. Translation gives CSADYLTDTQYF.

The gene calls are TRBV7-8 and TRBJ2-3; possibly TRBD1 or TRBD2 for D (6 bases each). Germline V gene lookup returns CDR1 SGHVS and CDR2 FQNEAQ. Trimming pared 5 bases from V and 5 bases from J, leaving 23 bases between. CDR3 size: 17 residues. DNA for the CDR3: TGTGCCAGCAGCCTTCCCGGGGGCGGTGAGTTCAGAGATACGCAGTATTTT. Amino acids: CASSLPGGGEFRDTQYF.

The CDR3 coding sequence is TGTGCCAGCAGTTCGGACAGGGGGCGATCCTACGAGCAGTACGTC. Amino acids: CASSSDRGRSYEQYV. V is TRBV5-5 and J is TRBJ2-7; 11 bases fit TRBD1. The germline gives CDR1 SGHKS, CDR2 YYEKEE (reference sequence). The CDR3 has 15 amino acids. Unmatched junction bases numbered 5, after V lost 5 bases and J lost 1 base.

The chain links TRBV28 to TRBJ1-5; D possibly corresponds to TRBD1 (5 bases). The CDR3 is made up of 15 amino acids. Trimming removed 4 bases at V and 4 bases at J, with 14 bases between. Germline V gives CDR1 MDHEN, CDR2 SYDVKM. CDR3 nucleotides: TGTGCCAGCAGTTACTGGGACCGTCGGAATCAGCCCCAGCATTTT. Protein product: CASSYWDRRNQPQHF.

This clonotype was seen repeatedly, ten times or more. The gene calls are TRBV7-2 and TRBJ1-5; D gene uncertain. Germline CDR1 reads SGHTA; CDR2 reads FQGNSA. The V end was cut by 4 bases, the J end by 5 bases, with 15 bases between. The length of the CDR3 is 15 residues. DNA for the CDR3: TGTGCCAGCAGCTCGGGATTTACAGAGGATCAGCCCCAGCATTTT. It yields the protein CASSSGFTEDQPQHF.

The chain links TRBV6-1 to TRBJ2-3; D is ambiguous. The CDR3 spans 15 residues. Germline CDR1 and CDR2: MNHNS and SASEGT. V lost 5 bases and J 5 bases, leaving 17 bases between the germline ends. The chain's CDR3 is CASSYQTTSKDTQYF. The CDR3 DNA reads as TGTGCCAGCAGTTACCAAACGACCAGTAAAGATACGCAGTATTTT.